The T cell receptor beta chain described here comes from a study of a mutant IDH1 vaccine in newly diagnosed glioma. This clone was detected only a few times. Its matching antigen is unknown. The V gene's germline CDR1 is MNHEY and CDR2 SVGAGI. Germline trimming cut 4 bases from V and 0 bases from J; bases unmatched to any gene: 5. The CDR3 covers 16 residues. Sequenced by immunoSEQ multiplex PCR; TCRdb stores in-frame clones only, minus some. The sample records more than 35,000 clones, about four fifths being singletons. This sample's time point: week 35, safety follow-up. All doses held 300 ug of mutant IDH1 20-mer peptide, with topical imiquimod.

This sequence originates from a woman aged 40 to 50 with glioma. Some clones in this sample may be carry-over from other donors' samples. Sequenced here: PBMCs, sampled from a glioma patient whose treatment included an IDH1 peptide vaccine. The V and J genes are TRBV6-5 and TRBJ1-1, with TRBD1 matching over 10 bases. The CDR3 DNA is TGTGCCAGCAGTTTGGGACAGGGGCTGGTGAACACTGAAGCTTTCTTT. Amino acid sequence: CASSLGQGLVNTEAFF.